These 3 T cell receptor beta chains were sequenced from one sample in a study of read filtering for tumor transcriptome and immune sequencing (dated by TCRdb to the early 2020s). These reads were obtained on an Illumina HiSeq 4000. Starting from 400 to 450 ng RNA, TCR libraries were constructed with the Immunoverse kit using molecular barcoded adaptors that cover the alpha/delta and beta/gamma chains. The public sequencing data were trimmed at Q25 with fastp and processed into clonotypes with MiXCR by TCRdb, which kept only in-frame beta chains. One record per CDR3 amino acid sequence lists the most common genes and DNA. The sample records fewer than 30,000 distinct CDR3 sequences, about 15% of which are singletons. The ten biggest clones cover 35% to 50% of the sample. Input material: a population of CD138-negative cells sorted from bone marrow. What this sample's cell subset or site label stands for: bone marrow mononuclear cells depleted of CD138+ plasma/myeloma cells by negative magnetic selection. Receptors were obtained from a donor aged 40 or over with multiple myeloma.

This clonotype turned up a few times. J is TRBJ2-1 and V is TRBV19; TRBD1 aligns across 12 bases. In germline, CDR1 is LNHDA, CDR2 SQIVND (reference sequence). V dropped 9 bases and J dropped 7; count of bases not matched to a gene: 10. This CDR3 is 15 amino acids long. CDR3 sequence reads: CASQIPGQGANEQFF. CDR3 coding DNA: TGTGCCAGCCAAATACCGGGACAGGGGGCGAATGAGCAGTTCTTC.

A word on this clonotype: This probably arose from a read error, given a far larger clone one base away. J is TRBJ2-1 and V is TRBV11-3; 9 bases line up with TRBD2. Germline V lookup: CDR1 SGHNT, CDR2 YENEEA. The CDR3 has 15 residues. The CDR3 bases are TGTGCCAGCAGGCCCCCCTATAGCGGGAGCTATGAGCAGCTCTTC. Translation gives CASRPPYSGSYEQLF.

Ten or more counts support this clonotype. This chain uses TRBV20-1 with TRBJ2-3, with 7 bases fitting TRBD2. The germline V gene encodes CDR1 DFQATT and CDR2 SNEGSKA (reference sequence). The CDR3 totals 16 residues. The V and J ends lost 5 bases and 5 bases, in that order; junction bases with no gene match: 16. CDR3: CSASQVGREFGDTQYF. CDR3 nucleotides: TGCAGTGCTTCACAGGTGGGGCGGGAGTTTGGAGATACGCAGTATTTT.